The 30 T cell receptor beta chains below were found in one sample sequenced in a study of shared clonotypes between healthy human individuals. Repertoires were generated with immunoSEQ multiplex PCR, while TCRdb's copy carries only in-frame clones and drops some. Of approximately 95,000 clones listed, 67% are singletons. The sequencing sample was made of memory CD8+ T cells sorted from blood. Stated subset: CD45RO+ cells pooled with CCR7-negative TemRA cells. The source of these receptors is a man younger than 45 in good health.

In the case of this clone: One end of the junction does not line up with germline, which may come from a read error. The chain employs TRBV2 and TRBJ2-7, with a tentative D call TRBD1 (5 bases). The germline CDR1 and CDR2 sequences are SNHLY and FYNNEI. This CDR3 has 11 residues. The CDR3 region has the DNA TGTGCCAGCAGTGAAAAAAGGGGCTCCCCCTTC. Amino acids: CASSEKRGSPF.

V gene TRBV6-6 combines with J gene TRBJ2-1; TRBD2 matches 13 bases. Per germline, CDR1 MNHNY and CDR2 SVGAGI (reference sequence). The CDR3 loop spans 16 amino acids. Trimming cost V 0 bases and J 5 bases; bases outside gene matches: 1. The CDR3 spells CASSYSGTSGDNEQFF. CDR3 in DNA: TGTGCCAGCAGTTACTCGGGGACTAGCGGGGACAATGAGCAGTTCTTC.

The genes are TRBV7-9 and TRBJ2-1, with D maybe TRBD2 (5 bases). This CDR3 has 16 residues. CDR1 SEHNR and CDR2 FQNEAQ come from the germline V gene (reference sequence). V lost 3 bases, J lost 6 bases, and 18 bases lay in between. The CDR3 DNA follows: TGTGCCAGCAGCTTTCCCCGGGATTATCCCAGCAATGAGCAGTTCTTC. It yields the protein CASSFPRDYPSNEQFF.

The gene calls are TRBV7-2 and TRBJ1-2, with TRBD1 identical over 9 bases. The V and J ends lost 6 bases and 3 bases, in that order; junction bases with no gene match: 5. This CDR3 is built from 14 residues. Germline CDR1 reads SGHTA; CDR2 reads FQGNSA. DNA of the CDR3: TGTGCCAGCAGTTTAACAGGGGGCGACTATGGCTACACCTTC. It encodes CASSLTGGDYGYTF.

This clone occurred a few times. V usage is TRBV19 and J usage is TRBJ1-5; no clear D. This CDR3 spans 14 amino acids. The V gene's germline CDR1 is LNHDA and CDR2 SQIVND (reference sequence). Deletions cut 7 bases from V and 1 base from J, with 11 bases between. CDR3 region: CASKVMRSNQPQHF. For the CDR3, the DNA is TGTGCCAGTAAAGTGATGCGGAGCAATCAGCCCCAGCATTTT.

V gene TRBV6-1 combines with J gene TRBJ2-5, with 8 bases aligning to TRBD2. Looked up from germline, CDR1 is MNHNS and CDR2 is SASEGT. The CDR3 sequence is 15 residues long. Trimming at V came to 1 base and at J to 1 base, leaving 2 bases not matched to a gene. CDR3 DNA sequence: TGTGCCAGCAGTGAAGAGGCGGGAGGCCAAGAGACCCAGTACTTC. It codes for CASSEEAGGQETQYF.

The V and J genes are TRBV4-2 and TRBJ2-7; no clear D gene. Trimming left V 4 bases short and J 4 bases short, with 11 bases between. Germline V CDR1 and CDR2: LGHNA, YNFKEQ. The CDR3 spans 13 residues. The CDR3 DNA follows: TGTGCCAGCAGCCGATCTTGGGGATACGAGCAGTACTTC. It specifies CASSRSWGYEQYF.

The V and J genes are TRBV18 and TRBJ2-2; 9 nucleotides match TRBD1. This CDR3 comprises 17 residues. After removal of 3 bases from V and 3 bases from J, the junction contained 8 bases not matched to a gene. Germline V gene lookup returns CDR1 KGHSH and CDR2 LQKENI. CDR3 in DNA: TGTGCCAGCTCACCTACAGGGGGCCGGACCTACACCGGGGAGCTGTTTTTT. It codes for CASSPTGGRTYTGELFF.

This clone has a count of ten or more. In DNA form, the CDR3 reads TGTGCCAGTAGTATGGGGGGGCCGTTCAGCTACGAGCAGTACTTC. Amino acid sequence: CASSMGGPFSYEQYF. V is TRBV19 and J is TRBJ2-7, with D tentatively TRBD2 (7 bases). Germline values: CDR1 LNHDA, CDR2 SQIVND (reference sequence). V was clipped by 3 bases and J by 3 bases, with 15 bases between them. This CDR3 is 15 amino acids long.

The CDR3 DNA reads as TGTGCCAGCAGAAGGGACTCCACTTACAATGAGCAGTTCTTC. Amino acids: CASRRDSTYNEQFF. The rearrangement joins TRBV9 to TRBJ2-1; D may be TRBD2 (6 bases). The V and J ends lost 5 bases and 4 bases respectively, with 13 bases between them. The length of the CDR3 is 14 residues. Germline V gene lookup returns CDR1 SGDLS and CDR2 YYNGEE.

The chain couples TRBV2 to TRBJ2-6, with TRBD1 matching 9 bases. This CDR3 is 17 amino acids long. Germline CDR1 is SNHLY and CDR2 is FYNNEI. Trimming cost V 4 bases and J 0 bases; bases outside gene matches: 4. CDR3 in amino acids: CASSGQGVDSGANVLTF. The CDR3 DNA sequence: TGTGCCAGCAGTGGACAGGGGGTAGACTCTGGGGCCAACGTCCTGACTTTC.

The chain carries TRBV6-1 and TRBJ2-7, with D tentatively TRBD1 or TRBD2 (5 bases each). Deletions cut 6 bases from V and 3 bases from J, with 15 bases between. Germline CDR1 MNHNS, CDR2 SASEGT. This CDR3 is built from 14 residues. Written as DNA, the CDR3 is TGTGCCAGCAGCGTGTACCAGGGACGCTACGAGCAGTACTTC. The encoded protein is CASSVYQGRYEQYF.

Notes on this clone: A far larger clone is one nucleotide away, so this likely arose from a read error. This rearrangement joins TRBV5-4 to TRBJ2-7; TRBD2 is a possible D gene (6 bases). The CDR3 contains 11 residues. Germline-derived CDR1 and CDR2 are SGHNT and YYREEE (reference sequence). As DNA, the CDR3 is TGTGCCAGCGGCTTGGGACTGGGGCAGTACTTC. The encoded protein is CASGLGLGQYF.

The chain couples TRBV28 to TRBJ2-5, with 7 bases identical to TRBD2. The CDR3 is 16 residues long. Unmatched junction bases numbered 9, after V lost 3 bases and J lost 2 bases. Germline V CDR1 and CDR2: MDHEN, SYDVKM. The CDR3 sequence: CASSLALWGGQETQYF. The DNA of the CDR3 is TGTGCCAGCAGTTTGGCCCTTTGGGGGGGGCAAGAGACCCAGTACTTC.

V gene TRBV9 combines with J gene TRBJ2-7; D unclear. The CDR3 is 12 amino acids. Germline loops: CDR1 SGDLS, CDR2 YYNGEE. V dropped 3 bases and J dropped 4 bases, with 8 bases sitting between them. CDR3 residues: CASSGGSYEQYF. The CDR3 DNA follows: TGTGCCAGCAGCGGTGGGTCATACGAGCAGTACTTC.

The rearrangement uses TRBV18 and TRBJ1-5; a weak D match, TRBD1 (6 bases). Trimming took off 3 bases at V and 1 base at J, with 10 bases between the two ends. CDR1 is KGHSH and CDR2 is LQKENI in the germline V gene. The CDR3 is 15 amino acids. The CDR3 protein is CASSPGGQSNQPQHF. CDR3 sequence (DNA): TGTGCCAGCTCACCGGGGGGGCAAAGCAATCAGCCCCAGCATTTT.

The genes are TRBV25-1 and TRBJ2-3; D unresolved. V lost 1 base, J lost 2 bases, and 4 bases lay in between. This CDR3 comprises 13 residues. Germline V gene sequence: CDR1 MGHDK, CDR2 SYGVNS. The CDR3 reads CASSESLTDTQYF. CDR3 coding DNA: TGTGCCAGCAGTGAATCGCTCACAGATACGCAGTATTTT.

The V call is TRBV10-3, the J call TRBJ2-5; D is ambiguous. CDR1 and CDR2 (germline): ENHRY, SYGVKD. The CDR3 has 12 residues. The V end lost 4 bases, the J end lost 2 bases, and 5 bases lay between the germline ends. This chain's CDR3 is CAISGSQETQYF. The CDR3 DNA reads as TGTGCCATCAGTGGGTCACAAGAGACCCAGTACTTC.

This rearrangement joins TRBV28 to TRBJ2-7; D could derive from TRBD1 or TRBD2 (5 bases each). CDR1 and CDR2 from the germline V gene are MDHEN and SYDVKM. The CDR3 loop spans 11 amino acids. The V gene lost 11 bases and the J gene lost 3 bases, with 11 bases spanning the gap. The CDR3 spells CAWGRHYEQYF. DNA for the CDR3: TGTGCCTGGGGACGACACTACGAGCAGTACTTC.

The genes are TRBV28 and TRBJ2-3; D might be TRBD2 (6 bases). Trimming removed 7 bases from V and 2 bases from J, with 19 bases in between. The CDR3 runs 16 residues. Germline CDR1 reads MDHEN; CDR2 reads SYDVKM. The CDR3 nucleotides read TGTGCCAGCACCCAAGGTGGAGGGACCCACACAGATACGCAGTATTTT. It yields the protein CASTQGGGTHTDTQYF.

This clone was counted a single time. The chain is built from TRBV27 and TRBJ2-6; 8 bases fit TRBD2. The junction had 4 bases not matched to a gene; V was cut back by 2 bases and J by 1 base. The V gene's germline CDR1 is MNHEY and CDR2 SMNVEV (reference sequence). CDR3 length equals 17 residues. The CDR3 DNA reads as TGTGCCAGCAGTTTAATAGCGGGATTTTCTGGGGCCAACGTCCTGACTTTC. Amino acids: CASSLIAGFSGANVLTF.

This chain connects TRBV19 to TRBJ1-5, with D maybe TRBD1 (5 bases). V was cut by 5 bases and J by 10 bases, with 18 bases left in between. The germline CDR1 and CDR2 sequences are LNHDA and SQIVND (reference sequence). The CDR3 has 14 amino acids. The CDR3 spells CASSPGTPSTPQHF. As DNA, the CDR3 is TGTGCCAGTAGTCCCGGGACCCCCTCGACCCCCCAGCATTTT.

In this sample, this clone turned up many times. The CDR3 reads CATSGVGGETQYF. In DNA form, the CDR3 reads TGTGCCACCAGCGGCGTAGGTGGGGAGACCCAGTACTTC. The rearrangement uses TRBV15 and TRBJ2-5; no clear D gene. Germline V gives CDR1 LNHNV, CDR2 YYDKDF (reference sequence). CDR3 length: 13 residues. V lost 5 bases, J lost 5 bases, and 12 bases lay in between.

A few counts support this clone. The V and J genes are TRBV7-9 and TRBJ1-3; TRBD1 agrees at 8 bases. Germline V gene lookup returns CDR1 SEHNR and CDR2 FQNEAQ (reference sequence). J gave up 3 bases and V 5 bases, and 6 bases lay outside the gene matches. The CDR3 totals 15 residues. CDR3 nucleotide sequence: TGTGCCAGCAGCGGCTCAGGGGGCGGTGGAAACACCATATATTTT. Amino acid sequence: CASSGSGGGGNTIYF.

V usage is TRBV2 and J usage is TRBJ2-3; no clear D. Trimming stripped 4 bases from V and 2 bases from J, with 7 bases between. Germline-derived CDR1 and CDR2 are SNHLY and FYNNEI. The CDR3 runs to 13 residues. The CDR3 region is CASSATHTDTQYF. The CDR3 DNA reads as TGTGCCAGCAGTGCCACGCACACAGATACGCAGTATTTT.

This chain joins TRBV18 and TRBJ1-1; D gene ambiguous. The CDR3 runs 20 residues. Germline CDR1 KGHSH, CDR2 LQKENI. V was shortened by 3 bases and J by 3 bases, with 29 bases between the two germline ends. The CDR3 protein is CASSPGYVTEHHTSHTEAFF. CDR3 nucleotide sequence: TGTGCCAGCTCACCCGGTTACGTGACGGAACACCACACCTCTCACACTGAAGCTTTCTTT.

V and J are TRBV27 and TRBJ2-1; 7 bases are shared with TRBD2. CDR1 is MNHEY and CDR2 is SMNVEV in the germline V gene (reference sequence). Trimming took 7 bases from V and 5 from J; bases not matched to a gene: 8. CDR3 length equals 14 residues. The CDR3 DNA reads TGTGCCAGCACCAGAGCGGGACCCCACAATGAGCAGTTCTTC. Protein product: CASTRAGPHNEQFF.

The chain combines TRBV2 with TRBJ2-5; weak D call: TRBD2 (6 bases). This CDR3 is 14 amino acids long. Trimming took 2 bases from V and 4 from J, leaving 11 bases between them. The germline V gene encodes CDR1 SNHLY and CDR2 FYNNEI. CDR3 in DNA: TGTGCCAGCAGTGAATGGGACTGGGGAGAGACCCAGTACTTC. Protein sequence: CASSEWDWGETQYF. Based on the CDR3 plus reference TRBV2 and TRBJ2-5, the full variable domain is EPEVTQTPSHQVTQMGQEVILRCVPISNHLYFYWYRQILGQKVEFLVSFYNNEISEKSEIFDDQFSVERPDGSNFTLKIRSTKLEDSAMYFCASSEWDWGETQYFGPGTRLLVL.

The chain recombines TRBV5-6 with TRBJ2-1; 7 nucleotides match TRBD2. The CDR3 sequence is 13 residues long. Germline lookup yields CDR1 SGHDT and CDR2 YYEEEE. J was trimmed by 10 bases and V by 4 bases; bases with no gene match: 8. The CDR3 protein is CASSPREDVEQFF. In nucleotides, the CDR3 is TGTGCCAGCAGCCCCCGGGAGGACGTAGAGCAGTTCTTC.

This clone was recorded many times. The chain links TRBV5-8 to TRBJ2-2, with 9 positions matching TRBD2. Unmatched junction bases numbered 5, after V lost 2 bases and J lost 0 bases. The CDR3 covers 17 residues. CDR1 is SGHTS and CDR2 is YDEGEE in the germline V gene. The CDR3 sequence: CASSFGSSGANTGELFF. The CDR3 DNA reads TGTGCCAGCAGCTTCGGTTCTAGCGGGGCGAACACCGGGGAGCTGTTTTTT.